The rows below give T cell receptor beta chains drawn from one sample of a study of blood T cell repertoires in COVID-19. Using immunoSEQ multiplex PCR, the repertoire was profiled, and TCRdb retains in-frame clones only, with some absent. The data hold about 200,000 clones, with around 81% observed a single time. Sequencing was done on a sample of peripheral blood. The receptors come from a woman in her 70s with acute or convalescent COVID-19. Both conserved end residues are part of each CDR3. D genes are given only for firm matches. The listing skips clone size in some rows; elsewhere it reads once, few, many or a size class.

TRBD2 TRBJ2-5 NA TRBV7-2 CASSLSSGEGTQYF TGTGCCAGCAGCTTGAGTAGCGGGGAGGGGACCCAGTACTTC
TRBD1 TRBJ1-2 NA TRBV12-3/TRBV12-4 CASTNRGPDGYTF TGTGCCAGCACTAACAGGGGGCCGGACGGCTACACCTTC
NA TRBJ2-5 NA TRBV5-1 CASSSGRAGQETQYF TGCGCCAGCAGCTCAGGGCGGGCGGGGCAAGAGACCCAGTACTTC
TRBD2 TRBJ2-3 NA TRBV7-9 CASSLSGGGADTQYF TGTGCCAGCAGCTTAAGCGGCGGGGGAGCAGATACGCAGTATTTT
NA TRBJ2-3 NA TRBV7-3 CASSFSGTDTQYF TGTGCCAGCAGCTTTAGCGGAACAGATACGCAGTATTTT
NA TRBJ2-3 NA TRBV9 CASSVGFRGTDTQYF TGTGCCAGCAGCGTAGGATTTCGGGGCACAGATACGCAGTATTTT
NA TRBJ2-7 NA TRBV29-1 CSVGANYEQYF TGCAGCGTTGGGGCGAACTACGAGCAGTACTTC
NA TRBJ1-1 NA TRBV6-5 CASSTGNTEAFF TGTGCCAGTTCTACAGGGAACACTGAAGCTTTCTTT
TRBD2 TRBJ2-5 NA TRBV11-2 CASSIPSGGPETQYF TGTGCCAGCAGCATACCCAGCGGGGGGCCGGAGACCCAGTACTTC
NA TRBJ2-5 once TRBV5-6 CASAGEGTQYF TGTGCCAGCGCAGGGGAGGGGACCCAGTACTTC
NA TRBJ1-4 NA TRBV6-1 CASSDRVNEKLFF TGTGCCAGCAGTGACAGGGTTAATGAAAAACTGTTTTTT
NA TRBJ2-1 once TRBV9 CASSQGTARSYNEQFF TGTGCCAGCAGCCAGGGGACGGCAAGGTCCTACAATGAGCAGTTCTTC
NA TRBJ1-2 NA TRBV3-1/TRBV3-2 CASSLLGGRGYGYTF TGTGCCAGCAGCCTCCTCGGGGGTCGCGGCTATGGCTACACCTTC
TRBD2 TRBJ2-3 NA TRBV7-2 CASSSLRGTSGTSDTQYF TGTGCCAGCAGCTCTCTTCGAGGGACTAGCGGAACTTCAGATACGCAGTATTTT
TRBD1 TRBJ2-2 few TRBV5-5 CASSLGTGGSRGELFF TGTGCCAGCAGCTTGGGGACAGGGGGCTCTCGCGGGGAGCTGTTTTTT
NA TRBJ2-1 NA TRBV24-1 CATSDFLDRQNEQFF TGTGCCACCAGTGACTTTCTTGACAGGCAGAATGAGCAGTTCTTC
TRBD1 TRBJ2-5 NA TRBV11-2 CASSADRGETQYF TGTGCCAGCAGCGCCGACAGGGGGGAGACCCAGTACTTC
NA TRBJ2-5 NA TRBV5-1 CASSLEGGYETQYF TGCGCCAGCAGCTTGGAGGGAGGATACGAGACCCAGTACTTC
TRBD2 TRBJ2-3 NA TRBV7-2 CASRRLAGGTDTQYF TGTGCCAGCAGACGACTAGCGGGGGGGACAGATACGCAGTATTTT
NA TRBJ1-5 NA TRBV6-5 CASSYTSGNDQPQHF TGTGCCAGCAGTTATACTTCGGGAAACGATCAGCCCCAGCATTTT
NA TRBJ2-7 NA TRBV5-6 CASSLQDSYEQYF TGTGCCAGCAGCTTGCAGGACTCCTACGAGCAGTACTTC
TRBD1 TRBJ2-7 NA TRBV6-2/TRBV6-3 CASSPDRGASYEQYF TGTGCCAGCAGCCCAGACAGGGGCGCATCCTACGAGCAGTACTTC
NA TRBJ2-1 once TRBV7-2 CASSLGPGLGYNEQFF TGTGCCAGCAGCTTAGGCCCGGGGTTGGGATACAATGAGCAGTTCTTC
NA TRBJ2-3 NA TRBV5-5 CASSLQTSIPDTQYF TGTGCCAGCAGCTTGCAGACTAGTATTCCAGATACGCAGTATTTT
TRBD1 TRBJ2-3 NA TRBV12-3/TRBV12-4 CASSADRVDTQYF TGTGCCAGCAGCGCTGACAGGGTGGATACGCAGTATTTT
NA TRBJ2-7 once TRBV5-8 CASRGAYEQYF TGTGCCAGCAGAGGGGCCTACGAGCAGTACTTC
TRBD2 TRBJ2-5 NA TRBV2 CASSEAITSGDETQYF TGTGCCAGCAGTGAAGCCATCACTAGCGGGGATGAGACCCAGTACTTC
NA TRBJ2-5 NA TRBV9 CASSRGGVQETQYF TGTGCCAGCAGCCGAGGGGGGGTCCAAGAGACCCAGTACTTC
NA TRBJ1-1 NA TRBV6-6 CASVRGGRGPNTEAFF TGTGCCAGTGTACGGGGCGGCAGGGGCCCGAACACTGAAGCTTTCTTT
NA TRBJ1-1 NA TRBV11-2 CASSPERGVEAFF TGTGCCAGCAGCCCAGAAAGGGGCGTCGAAGCTTTCTTT
NA TRBJ2-3 NA TRBV11-2 CATSSGARGGNSAQYF TGTGCCACGTCCAGTGGGGCGAGAGGGGGAAATTCTGCGCAGTATTTT
TRBD2 TRBJ2-1 NA TRBV5-4 CASSSRRTSGGNEQFF TGTGCCAGCAGCTCCCGACGGACTAGCGGGGGGAATGAGCAGTTCTTC
TRBD1 TRBJ2-3 NA TRBV7-2 CASSTTGYFTDTQYF TGTGCCAGCAGCACGACAGGGTACTTCACAGATACGCAGTATTTT
NA TRBJ2-6 once TRBV15 CATSRLAISGANVLTF TGTGCCACCAGCAGACTCGCTATCTCTGGGGCCAACGTCCTGACTTTC
NA TRBJ1-6 NA TRBV9 CASSVGGGDSPLHF TGTGCCAGCAGCGTAGGGGGAGGGGATTCACCCCTCCACTTT
TRBD2 TRBJ2-3 once TRBV7-2 CASTETLAGETDTQYF TGTGCCAGCACCGAAACCCTAGCGGGGGAAACAGATACGCAGTATTTT
NA TRBJ1-4 few TRBV10-3 CAISRQGNPNEKLFF TGTGCCATCAGTAGGCAGGGGAACCCTAATGAAAAACTGTTTTTT
NA TRBJ2-5 NA TRBV7-2 CASSLGPFQETQYF TGTGCCAGCAGCTTAGGGCCGTTCCAAGAGACCCAGTACTTC
NA TRBJ1-2 NA TRBV19 CASTSGLHGYTF TGTGCCAGTACGTCAGGGCTGCATGGCTACACCTTC
TRBD2 TRBJ2-7 once TRBV7-2 CASSLSGGDLYEQYF TGTGCCAGCAGCTTAAGCGGGGGTGACCTCTACGAGCAGTACTTC
NA TRBJ2-5 NA TRBV5-1 CASSLGQGQETQYF TGCGCCAGCAGCTTGGGGCAGGGCCAAGAGACCCAGTACTTC
TRBD2 TRBJ2-1 once TRBV2 CASSFRTSGGDEQFF TGTGCCAGCAGTTTCCGGACTAGCGGGGGGGATGAGCAGTTCTTC
NA TRBJ2-1 NA TRBV30 CAWSVSGQTSNEQFF TGTGCCTGGAGTGTGTCAGGTCAAACCTCCAATGAGCAGTTCTTC
NA TRBJ1-1 few TRBV19 CASSQWQVNTEAFF TGTGCCAGTAGCCAATGGCAGGTAAACACTGAAGCTTTCTTT
NA TRBJ2-1 once TRBV10-1 CASSAPGPPGEQFF TGCGCCAGCAGTGCCCCCGGGCCCCCGGGAGAGCAGTTCTTC
NA TRBJ1-1 NA TRBV21-1 CASSKARNTEAFF TGTGCCAGCAGCAAAGCCCGTAACACTGAAGCTTTCTTT
NA TRBJ1-1 few TRBV2 CASSGQPNTEAFF TGTGCCAGCAGCGGACAGCCGAACACTGAAGCTTTCTTT
TRBD1 TRBJ2-1 NA TRBV7-2 CASSLARDRYNEQFF TGTGCCAGCAGCTTAGCAAGGGACAGATACAATGAGCAGTTCTTC
TRBD2 TRBJ2-1 NA TRBV10-3 CAIMASGGQPYNEQFF TGTGCCATCATGGCTAGCGGGGGGCAACCCTACAATGAGCAGTTCTTC
TRBD2 TRBJ2-1 NA TRBV3-1/TRBV3-2 CASSQVPLGGGYNEQFF TGTGCCAGCAGCCAAGTCCCTTTGGGGGGGGGCTACAATGAGCAGTTCTTC